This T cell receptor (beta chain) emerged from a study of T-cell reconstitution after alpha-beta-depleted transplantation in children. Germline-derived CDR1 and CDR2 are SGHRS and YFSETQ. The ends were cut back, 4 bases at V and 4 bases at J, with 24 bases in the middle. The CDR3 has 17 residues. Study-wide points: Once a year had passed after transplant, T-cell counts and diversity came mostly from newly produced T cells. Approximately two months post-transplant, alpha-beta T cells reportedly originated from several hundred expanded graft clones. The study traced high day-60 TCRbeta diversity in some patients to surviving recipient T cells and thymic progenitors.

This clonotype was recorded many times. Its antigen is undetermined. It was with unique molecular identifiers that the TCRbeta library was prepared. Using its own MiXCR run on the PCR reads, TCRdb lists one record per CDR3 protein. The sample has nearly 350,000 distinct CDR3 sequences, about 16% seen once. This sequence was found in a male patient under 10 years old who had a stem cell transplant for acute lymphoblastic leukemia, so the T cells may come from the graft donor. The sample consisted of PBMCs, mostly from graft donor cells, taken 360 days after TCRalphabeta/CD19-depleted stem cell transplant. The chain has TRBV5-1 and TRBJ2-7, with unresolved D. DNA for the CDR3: TGCGCCAGCAGCCCCGGCCCCCCGGACCTGGGGATTTACGAGCAGTACTTC. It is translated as CASSPGPPDLGIYEQYF.